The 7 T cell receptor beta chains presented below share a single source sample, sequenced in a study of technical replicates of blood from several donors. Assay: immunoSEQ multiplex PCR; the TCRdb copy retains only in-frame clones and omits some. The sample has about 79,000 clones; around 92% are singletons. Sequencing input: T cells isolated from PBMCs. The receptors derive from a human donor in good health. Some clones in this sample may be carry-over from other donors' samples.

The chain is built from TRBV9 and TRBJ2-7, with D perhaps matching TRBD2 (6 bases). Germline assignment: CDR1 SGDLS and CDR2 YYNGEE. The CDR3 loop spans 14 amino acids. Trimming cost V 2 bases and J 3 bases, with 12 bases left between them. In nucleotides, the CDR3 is TGTGCCAGCAGCGTGGGGGGAGAGGGCTACGAGCAGTACTTC. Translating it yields CASSVGGEGYEQYF.

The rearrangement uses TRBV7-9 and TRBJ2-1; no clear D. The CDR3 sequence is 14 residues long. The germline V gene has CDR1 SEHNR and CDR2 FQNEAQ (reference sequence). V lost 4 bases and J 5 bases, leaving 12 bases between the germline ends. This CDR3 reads CASSSDDLDNEQFF. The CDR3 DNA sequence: TGTGCCAGCAGCTCTGATGACTTGGACAATGAGCAGTTCTTC.

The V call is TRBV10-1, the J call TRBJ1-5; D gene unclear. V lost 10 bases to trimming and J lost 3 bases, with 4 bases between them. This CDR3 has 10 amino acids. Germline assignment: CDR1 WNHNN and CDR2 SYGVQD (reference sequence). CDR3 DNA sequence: TGCGCCACCGTCAATCAGCCCCAGCATTTT. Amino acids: CATVNQPQHF.

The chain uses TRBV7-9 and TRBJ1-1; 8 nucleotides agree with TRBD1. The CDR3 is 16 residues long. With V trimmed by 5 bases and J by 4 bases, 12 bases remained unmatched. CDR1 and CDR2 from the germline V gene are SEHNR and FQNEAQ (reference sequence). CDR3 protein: CASSRGQGMYGTEAFF. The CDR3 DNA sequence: TGTGCCAGCAGCAGAGGACAGGGAATGTACGGCACTGAAGCTTTCTTT.

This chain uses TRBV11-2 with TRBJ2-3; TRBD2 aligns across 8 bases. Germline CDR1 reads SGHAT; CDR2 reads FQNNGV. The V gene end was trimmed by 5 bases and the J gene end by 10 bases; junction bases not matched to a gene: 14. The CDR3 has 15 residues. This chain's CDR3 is CASSPLAGTRASQYF. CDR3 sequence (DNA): TGTGCCAGCAGCCCTCTCGCCGGGACTAGGGCTTCGCAGTATTTT.

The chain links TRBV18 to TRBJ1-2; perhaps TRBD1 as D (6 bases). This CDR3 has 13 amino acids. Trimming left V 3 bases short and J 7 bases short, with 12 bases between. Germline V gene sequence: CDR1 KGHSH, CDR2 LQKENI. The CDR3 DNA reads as TGTGCCAGCTCACCTCCAAACAGGGTTGGCTACACCTTC. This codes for CASSPPNRVGYTF. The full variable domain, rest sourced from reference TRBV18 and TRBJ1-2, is NAGVMQNPRHLVRRRGQEARLRCSPMKGHSHVYWYRQLPEEGLKFMVYLQKENIIDESGMPKERFSAEFPKEGPSILRIQQVVRGDSAAYFCASSPPNRVGYTFGSGTRLTVV.

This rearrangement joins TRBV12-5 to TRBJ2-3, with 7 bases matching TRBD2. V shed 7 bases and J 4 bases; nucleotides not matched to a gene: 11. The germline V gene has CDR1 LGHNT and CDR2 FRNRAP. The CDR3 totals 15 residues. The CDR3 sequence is CASARGGLESDTQYF. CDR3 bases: TGTGCTAGTGCTCGCGGGGGTTTGGAGTCAGATACGCAGTATTTT.